Sequencing of this T cell receptor beta chain was carried out in a study of T cell repertoires in cytomegalovirus infection (dated by TCRdb to between 2017 and 2020). Notes on the research overall: Peptide stimulations targeted recently identified HLA-C-restricted CMV epitopes, whose presentation resists viral immunomodulation, together with well-studied HLA-B-restricted epitopes. Donor HLA type was relevant to the analysis, as public TCR beta signatures indicated carriage of CMV infection together with the matching HLA type. Broader findings and caveats from the paper: In both this cohort and an independent cohort of a few hundred donors, the cumulative frequency of public TCR beta family members distinguished carriers of CMV infection plus the relevant HLA type. The ex vivo response was dominated by HLA-C-restricted CMV-specific TCR beta clonotypes, which also provided the single most frequent clonotype in two of eight donors.

Counted from cysteine to phenylalanine, this CDR3 has 15 amino acids. Only the CDR3 DNA stays, 45 bases, in frame from base 1. The germline V gene provides CDR1 SNHLY and CDR2 FYNNEI. Sequenced using an Illumina HiSeq 1500. The public reads were run again by TCRdb, first through fastp at Q25 and then through MiXCR, and only productive beta chains were kept. Each CDR3 protein appears once, grouped with its most common genes and DNA. The sample contains around 310,000 distinct CDR3 sequences, 29% of them found a single time. Around 20% of the sample is in the top ten clones. This clonotype was recorded once. Its antigen specificity is not known. A junction boundary mismatches the germline segment, possibly from a read error. The treatment or condition label, read with the paper, signifies: in vitro stimulation with specific CMV peptide epitopes to enrich CMV-specific T cells.

The specimen was cultured PBMCs, collected from culture after CMV antigen stimulation. The receptor's source is a human donor in good health (CMV status not recorded). Some clones in this sample may be carry-over from other donors' samples. The chain employs TRBV2 and TRBJ2-3; TRBD1 matches 11 bases in the middle. The DNA sequence is as follows: TGTGCCAGCAGCCCGGACAGGGGGCAATCAGATACGCGGTATTTT. It is translated as CASSPDRGQSDTRYF. With all but the CDR3 taken from the reference TRBV2 and TRBJ2-3 genes, the full variable domain is: EPEVTQTPSHQVTQMGQEVILRCVPISNHLYFYWYRQILGQKVEFLVSFYNNEISEKSEIFDDQFSVERPDGSNFTLKIRSTKLEDSAMYFCASSPDRGQSDTRYFGPGTRLTVL.